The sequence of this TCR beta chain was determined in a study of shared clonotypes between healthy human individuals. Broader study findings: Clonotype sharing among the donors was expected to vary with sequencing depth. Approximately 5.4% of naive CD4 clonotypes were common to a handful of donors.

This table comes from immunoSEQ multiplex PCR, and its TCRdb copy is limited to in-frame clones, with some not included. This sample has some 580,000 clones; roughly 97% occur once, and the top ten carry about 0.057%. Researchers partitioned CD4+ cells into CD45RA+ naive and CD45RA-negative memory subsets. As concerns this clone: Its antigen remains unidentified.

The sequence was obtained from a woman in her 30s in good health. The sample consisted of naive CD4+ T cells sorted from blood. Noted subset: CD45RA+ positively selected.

Here the CDR3 reads CASSRDTDYGYTF. Written as DNA, the CDR3 is TGTGCCAGCAGCAGAGACACCGACTATGGCTACACCTTC. V usage is TRBV27 and J usage is TRBJ1-2; no clear D. CDR1 is MNHEY and CDR2 is SMNVEV in the germline V gene (reference sequence). CDR3 length equals 13 residues. V lost 6 bases to trimming and J lost 3 bases, with 11 bases between them.